The 5 T cell receptor beta chains in this list originate from one sample, sequenced in a study of long-term antiretroviral therapy in people with HIV. Researchers ran immunoSEQ v3.0 at survey level. Data came from immunoSEQ multiplex PCR; TCRdb stores just in-frame clones and leaves some out. This repertoire shows under 50,000 clones, approximately 89% found once; its top ten account for 4.5% to 6%. The source material was unsorted PBMCs, sampled 3.1 years after starting antiretroviral therapy. The source is a woman aged 50 to 60 with HIV.

The V and J genes are TRBV25-1 and TRBJ1-6, with D possibly being TRBD1 (5 bases). Germline-derived CDR1 and CDR2 are MGHDK and SYGVNS. V was clipped by 0 bases and J by 9 bases, with 12 bases between them. The CDR3 totals 15 residues. CDR3 DNA sequence: TGTGCCAGCAGTGAATATCAAGCAGGGAGTTCACCCCTCCACTTT. This encodes CASSEYQAGSSPLHF.

The chain combines TRBV29-1 with TRBJ2-1; D is unresolved. V dropped 4 bases and J dropped 3 bases, with 13 bases sitting between them. The CDR3 extends over 14 amino acids. From germline, CDR1 is SQVTM and CDR2 ANQGSEA. CDR3 nucleotide sequence: TGCAGCGTTGTATGGGAATTTGGCTACAATGAGCAGTTCTTC. This encodes CSVVWEFGYNEQFF.

The chain has TRBV4-1 and TRBJ1-4; 8 positions agree with TRBD1. V shed 1 base, J shed 2 bases, and the junction held 9 bases outside the gene matches. Germline loops: CDR1 MGHRA, CDR2 YSYEKL. This CDR3 region has 18 residues. The CDR3: CASSQGARQGRTNEKLFF. CDR3 bases: TGCGCCAGCAGCCAAGGTGCCCGACAGGGGAGGACTAATGAAAAACTGTTTTTT.

V gene TRBV27 combines with J gene TRBJ2-7; D possibly matches TRBD1 or TRBD2 (7 bases each). The germline CDR1 and CDR2 sequences are MNHEY and SMNVEV (reference sequence). The ends were cut back, 3 bases at V and 0 bases at J, with 15 bases in the middle. The CDR3 is made up of 16 amino acids. CDR3 residues: CASSLRGTAYSYEQYF. The CDR3 nucleotides read TGTGCCAGCAGTTTGCGGGGGACAGCTTACTCCTACGAGCAGTACTTC.

V gene TRBV5-1 combines with J gene TRBJ2-7; D is ambiguous. The CDR3 has 16 residues. V was trimmed by 0 bases and J by 0 bases, leaving 13 bases between them. CDR1 SGHRS and CDR2 YFSETQ come from the germline V gene. CDR3 coding DNA: TGCGCCAGCAGCTTGGTGGGCTCGAGGAGCTCCTACGAGCAGTACTTC. Translated, it gives CASSLVGSRSSYEQYF. Full variable domain (missing parts from reference TRBV5-1 and TRBJ2-7): KAGVTQTPRYLIKTRGQQVTLSCSPISGHRSVSWYQQTPGQGLQFLFEYFSETQRNKGNFPGRFSGRQFSNSRSEMNVSTLELGDSALYLCASSLVGSRSSYEQYFGPGTRLTVT.